The present entry profiles one T cell receptor (beta chain) with its context. Its antigen is as yet unknown. Here immunoSEQ multiplex PCR was the method, and the copy in TCRdb shows in-frame clones only, minus some. The profile covers millions of clones, with 80% to 95% appearing a single time and about 0.41% taken by the ten largest. This sample stems from a study of shared clonotypes between healthy human individuals. Whole-study context: CD4 naive and CD4 memory each took three plates per donor, while CD8 naive took two and CD8 memory one. Findings and caveats of the study: Represented genetic and exposure-history diversity was restricted by having few donors.

CDR3 length equals 13 residues. Trimming took off 6 bases at V and 4 bases at J, with 12 bases between the two ends. Germline CDR1 and CDR2: MNHNS and SASEGT. The clonotype comes from a man younger than 30 in good health. Some clones in this sample may be carry-over from other donors' samples. The chain uses TRBV6-1 and TRBJ1-2; TRBD1 is a possible D gene (6 bases). The sequenced sample consisted of naive CD4+ T cells from PBMCs. Subset in this sample: CD45RA+ positively selected. CDR3 sequence (DNA): TGTGCCAGCAGCGTGGACAGCCTCTATGGCTACACCTTC. Residues: CASSVDSLYGYTF.